This T cell receptor (beta chain) emerged from a study of T cell repertoires in cytomegalovirus infection. This clonotype was observed many times. Its antigen remains unknown. Using its own MiXCR run on the reads, TCRdb lists one record per CDR3 protein. The table shows 490,000 or so distinct CDR3 sequences, with about 10% occurring only once. This CDR3 is 17 amino acids long. Germline V gene data show CDR1 as SGHVS and CDR2 as FNYEAQ. J was trimmed by 4 bases and V by 2 bases; bases with no gene match: 11. Notes on the study in general: In two of eight donors, the top clonotype was HLA-C-restricted CMV-specific. Summed frequency of public TCR beta families distinguished CMV carriers with the relevant HLA.

Source material: PBMCs. The chain is built from TRBV7-6 and TRBJ2-1, with TRBD2 identical over 7 bases. The receptor's source is a human donor in good health (CMV status not recorded). Some clones in this sample may be carry-over from other donors' samples. The CDR3 nucleotides read TGTGCCAGCAGCTTACAGGGCAGCGGGGCCGCTTACAATGAGCAGTTCTTC. Amino acid sequence: CASSLQGSGAAYNEQFF.